This T cell receptor (beta chain) derives from a study of blood T cell repertoires in COVID-19. TCRdb's copy holds only in-frame clones and misses some; the assay was immunoSEQ multiplex PCR. The table shows some 530,000 clones, with roughly nine tenths occurring only once. The sequenced material came from PBMCs or T cells enriched from blood (not recorded which). The TCR comes from a woman in her sixties who had recovered from COVID-19.

Here the CDR3 DNA reads TGTGCCAGCAGCCAGTCGCATTCACCCCTCCACTTT. It encodes CASSQSHSPLHF. The gene calls are TRBV7-9 and TRBJ1-6; D uncertain. Germline loops: CDR1 SEHNR, CDR2 FQNEAQ (reference sequence). This CDR3 region has 12 residues. V was trimmed by 5 bases and J by 8 bases, leaving 7 bases between them.